This T cell receptor (beta chain) was retrieved from a study of blood T cell repertoires in COVID-19 (dated by TCRdb to 2018 to 2020). About the full investigation: The collaborator samples originated in the United States, Italy and Spain and spanned the acute and convalescent phases of COVID-19. Subjects who had been exposed to COVID-19, were actively infected with it, or had recovered from it provided the deeply sampled blood TCRbeta repertoires that made up the dataset. Where HLA class I and class II types were available, the types were taken from metadata supplied by the sample provider, not from assay-based typing. Nearly every sample came with metadata listing a de-identified subject ID, COVID-19 status, age in years and sex. The prospective study material was composed of cDNA or gDNA derived from T cells, B-cell-depleted T cells, or PBMCs. The repertoires were released in a freely available public database meant as a resource for research on the immune response to SARS-CoV-2. The samples were drawn from the first 160 participants of the ongoing ImmuneRACE study and from 1,254 subjects provided by 6 global collaborators. What the authors observed across the whole study: How much clinical and demographic metadata was included differed by source and by participant, and the metadata was provided uncurated.

Remarks on this clone: It has no known antigen specificity. Nothing much larger sits one base from this clone, and base qualities are not available.

Whole blood was collected in K2EDTA tubes by collaborating institutions according to the institutions' own protocols. Collaborator samples were shipped for TCRbeta analysis as frozen whole blood, isolated PBMCs, or DNA extracted from either sample type. TCRbeta CDR3 regions were amplified from genomic DNA using the immunoSEQ Assay, a bias-controlled multiplex PCR. On the study's bioinformatics: Within the assay, amplification of reference gene primers was used to estimate how many nucleated cells each sample contained. Sequence reads were collapsed and filtered to measure the absolute abundance of every unique TCRbeta CDR3 rearrangement. For each sample, productive Simpson clonality was calculated by taking the square root of Simpson's diversity index across productive rearrangements. TCRdb obtained this table from immuneACCESS and retained in-frame rearrangements with V and J assigned. These tables miss some clones; where compared with another copy, unresolved V genes account for less than half of the shortfall, and the remainder is unexplained. V, J and clone size reflect that table, while D and trimming were determined from the DNA. This sample comprises 100,000 to 120,000 clones, around 80% of them detected only once. The top ten constitute 15% of the sample.

V is pruned by 4 bases and J by 5 bases, leaving 11 bases of the junction without a gene match. CDR1 and CDR2 were assigned from the germline V gene as KGHSH and LQKENI. Reading from cysteine to valine, the CDR3 counts 16 amino acids. The sequence is cut down to CDR3 DNA, 48 bases in frame from base 1. This clonotype was obtained from an elderly woman with acute or convalescent COVID-19. The chain was built from TRBV18 and TRBJ2-7; 10 nucleotides in the junction match TRBD1. Sequencing used peripheral blood. The CDR3 in this case is CASSQDRGRVSHEQYV. The nucleotide sequence reads TGTGCCAGCTCACAGGACAGGGGGAGGGTAAGCCACGAGCAGTACGTC.